A single sample gave rise to the 13 T cell receptor beta chains below, sequenced in a study of PD-1 blockade in classical Hodgkin lymphoma. The repertoire was sequenced with immunoSEQ multiplex PCR; TCRdb's copy has only in-frame clones and lacks some. The data contain roughly 140,000 clones, around 73% of them singletons. There was relapse after autologous stem cell transplantation in every patient, and there was variation in brentuximab vedotin exposure. Source: peripheral blood mononuclear cells (PBMCs), taken before the second cycle of nivolumab. The source is a human donor with classical Hodgkin lymphoma.

This clone was seen many times. J is TRBJ2-7 and V is TRBV19, with TRBD1 identical over 8 bases. CDR3 length: 15 residues. After removal of 8 bases from V and 2 bases from J, the junction contained 11 bases not matched to a gene. Germline CDR1 is LNHDA and CDR2 is SQIVND (reference sequence). CDR3 amino acids: CASASSGTGTYEQYF. CDR3 nucleotide sequence: TGTGCCAGTGCATCATCCGGGACAGGCACCTACGAGCAGTACTTC.

The rearrangement joins TRBV11-2 to TRBJ1-6; D possibly corresponds to TRBD1 (6 bases). The length of the CDR3 is 16 residues. V was trimmed by 1 base and J by 9 bases, leaving 16 bases between them. Germline lookup yields CDR1 SGHAT and CDR2 FQNNGV. The CDR3 sequence: CASSLVGTLGGSPLHF. DNA for the CDR3: TGTGCCAGCAGCTTAGTCGGGACACTGGGGGGTTCACCCCTCCACTTT.

The V gene is TRBV5-4, the J gene TRBJ1-1; D is unclear. The CDR3 sequence is 13 residues long. V was trimmed by 1 base and J by 1 base, leaving 5 bases between them. CDR1 SGHNT and CDR2 YYREEE come from the germline V gene (reference sequence). The CDR3 DNA reads as TGTGCCAGCAGCTTGCTGGCGAACACTGAAGCTTTCTTT. This encodes CASSLLANTEAFF.

The CDR3 protein is CASAQGLGTDTQYF. The CDR3 nucleotides read TGTGCCAGCGCACAGGGCCTGGGCACAGATACGCAGTATTTT. This rearrangement joins TRBV19 to TRBJ2-3; perhaps TRBD1 as D (6 bases). Trimming pared 9 bases from V and 1 base from J, leaving 14 bases between. This CDR3 has 14 amino acids. Germline V gives CDR1 LNHDA, CDR2 SQIVND (reference sequence).

The count of this clone is one. The V call is TRBV7-9, the J call TRBJ2-3; 9 bases match TRBD2. Per the germline V gene, CDR1 is SEHNR and CDR2 is FQNEAQ (reference sequence). The CDR3 sequence is 16 residues long. V gave up 10 bases and J gave up 5 bases; unmatched junction bases: 16. This CDR3 reads CATRTKGLANGDTQYF. The CDR3 DNA sequence: TGTGCCACCCGGACTAAGGGACTAGCCAACGGAGATACGCAGTATTTT.

The chain uses TRBV2 and TRBJ1-2, with D unresolved. Trimming took off 8 bases at V and 4 bases at J, with 14 bases between the two ends. The CDR3 has 13 residues. Germline-derived CDR1 and CDR2 are SNHLY and FYNNEI. DNA of the CDR3: TGTGCCAGCGGCCTGGGCGGACCCTATGGCTACACCTTC. Its protein is CASGLGGPYGYTF.

This clone has just one count. The chain uses TRBV10-3 and TRBJ2-5; D remains unclear. Germline assignment: CDR1 ENHRY and CDR2 SYGVKD. Trimming took 4 bases from V and 5 from J, leaving 11 bases between them. The CDR3 sequence is 13 residues long. The CDR3 loop is CAISVRPGETQYF. The CDR3 DNA sequence: TGTGCCATCAGTGTCCGTCCTGGGGAGACCCAGTACTTC.

The sample holds a few counts of this clone. The chain carries TRBV19 and TRBJ1-2, with D unclear. The V gene's germline CDR1 is LNHDA and CDR2 SQIVND (reference sequence). The CDR3 contains 14 residues. Trimming pared 1 base from V and 4 bases from J, leaving 10 bases between. The CDR3 DNA follows: TGTGCCAGTAGTATAGGGCGGATGATCTATGGCTACACCTTC. Encoded protein: CASSIGRMIYGYTF.

The chain is built from TRBV10-3 and TRBJ2-7; weak D call: TRBD2 (7 bases). CDR1 ENHRY and CDR2 SYGVKD come from the germline V gene. This CDR3 contains 16 residues. The V and J ends lost 4 bases and 1 base respectively, with 17 bases between them. Here the CDR3 reads CAISGYGGGESYEQYF. The CDR3 DNA sequence: TGTGCCATCAGTGGTTATGGCGGGGGCGAATCCTACGAGCAGTACTTC.

This chain links TRBV19 with TRBJ2-4, with D hard to call. The CDR3 extends over 12 amino acids. Trimming removed 3 bases from V and 3 bases from J, with 3 bases in between. Germline CDR1 LNHDA, CDR2 SQIVND (reference sequence). The CDR3 spells CASSMNKNIQYF. Here the CDR3 DNA reads TGTGCCAGTAGTATGAACAAAAACATTCAGTACTTC.

The rearrangement uses TRBV6-5 and TRBJ2-7; 8 nucleotides align to TRBD1. Per the germline V gene, CDR1 is MNHEY and CDR2 is SVGAGI. V trimming: 6 bases; J trimming: 2 bases; junction bases outside the gene matches: 9. CDR3 length: 15 residues. CDR3 loop: CASSRKDRDTYEQYF. For the CDR3, the DNA is TGTGCCAGCAGCAGGAAGGACAGGGACACCTACGAGCAGTACTTC.

The chain carries TRBV9 and TRBJ2-2; D uncertain. This CDR3 has 13 residues. Looked up from germline, CDR1 is SGDLS and CDR2 is YYNGEE. V lost 0 bases, J lost 5 bases, and 5 bases lay in between. The CDR3 here is CASSVVTTGELFF. The CDR3 DNA reads TGTGCCAGCAGCGTAGTTACTACCGGGGAGCTGTTTTTT.

This sequence joins TRBV4-1 and TRBJ2-7, with D hard to call. V lost 3 bases and J 2 bases, leaving 11 bases between the germline ends. Germline values: CDR1 MGHRA, CDR2 YSYEKL. There are 14 residues in the CDR3. The CDR3 loop is CASSQGNGPYEQYF. CDR3 nucleotides: TGCGCCAGCAGCCAGGGTAACGGCCCCTACGAGCAGTACTTC.